The 18 T cell receptor beta chains given below trace back to one sample, sequenced in a study of memory CD4+ T cells and cytomegalovirus serostatus. The data were produced by immunoSEQ multiplex PCR, yet TCRdb's version contains in-frame clones alone and is incomplete. This sample has tens of thousands of clones, with approximately 82% found just once. The sort gate was single viable CD3+CD4+CD8-CD45RO+ cells for memory CD4+ T cells. Specimen: memory CD4+ T cells from blood. The origin of the receptors is an adult in good health and CMV-seronegative. Some clones in this sample may be carry-over from other donors' samples.

This clone was observed a handful of times. This sequence joins TRBV27 and TRBJ2-7; D unresolved. The CDR3 consists of 11 residues. Trimming took 4 bases from V and 11 from J, leaving 12 bases between them. Germline V CDR1 and CDR2: MNHEY, SMNVEV (reference sequence). This CDR3 is CASSWGLVEYF. Written as DNA, the CDR3 is TGTGCCAGCAGTTGGGGTTTGGTGGAGTACTTC.

J is TRBJ1-1 and V is TRBV19; possibly TRBD1 for D (6 bases). CDR3 length: 15 residues. V was pared by 9 bases and J by 5 bases, with 22 bases between. Germline CDR1 reads LNHDA; CDR2 reads SQIVND (reference sequence). The CDR3 region has the DNA TGTGCCAGCAAACTTGACAGGCTCCCGGGGACTGAAGCTTTCTTT. This sequence encodes CASKLDRLPGTEAFF. The complete variable domain, with remaining parts taken from reference TRBV19 and TRBJ1-1, reads DGGITQSPKYLFRKEGQNVTLSCEQNLNHDAMYWYRQDPGQGLRLIYYSQIVNDFQKGDIAEGYSVSREKKESFPLTVTSAQKNPTAFYLCASKLDRLPGTEAFFGQGTRLTVV.

V usage is TRBV2 and J usage is TRBJ2-2; D gene ambiguous. Trimming shortened V by 6 bases and J by 5 bases, and 7 bases separated the two germline ends. This CDR3 has 12 amino acids. Germline V gives CDR1 SNHLY, CDR2 FYNNEI. The CDR3: CASRIGTGELFF. The CDR3 DNA sequence: TGTGCCAGCAGAATAGGAACCGGGGAGCTGTTTTTT.

This clone was seen once. The gene calls are TRBV7-9 and TRBJ2-3; 9 bases align to TRBD2. J gave up 0 bases and V 2 bases, and 3 bases lay outside the gene matches. CDR3 length: 16 residues. The germline V gene has CDR1 SEHNR and CDR2 FQNEAQ (reference sequence). CDR3 sequence (DNA): TGTGCCAGCAGCTTACTAACTAGCGGGAGCACAGATACGCAGTATTTT. Translated: CASSLLTSGSTDTQYF.

The chain is built from TRBV13 and TRBJ2-1, with unresolved D. The CDR3 consists of 13 residues. V shed 3 bases and J shed 1 base, with 4 bases lying between them. CDR1 PRHDT and CDR2 FYEKMQ come from the germline V gene (reference sequence). CDR3: CASSLRSYNEQFF. The CDR3 bases are TGTGCCAGCAGCTTGCGTTCCTACAATGAGCAGTTCTTC.

This clone occurred a few times. The CDR3 coding sequence is TGTGCCAGCAGTCTGGTTAGGACGGAGTACTTC. The encoded protein is CASSLVRTEYF. The chain carries TRBV2 and TRBJ2-5; D is undetermined. This CDR3 contains 11 residues. V lost 5 bases to trimming and J lost 12 bases, with 13 bases between them. CDR1 and CDR2 (germline): SNHLY, FYNNEI.

This clone was recorded once. V is TRBV28 and J is TRBJ2-7; 7 positions agree with TRBD2. Germline loops: CDR1 MDHEN, CDR2 SYDVKM. Trimming cost V 2 bases and J 5 bases; bases outside gene matches: 9. This CDR3 is built from 15 residues. CDR3 DNA sequence: TGTGCCAGCAGTTTAATCCTCGGGGCGGGGGACGAGCAGTACTTC. As protein: CASSLILGAGDEQYF. Drawing the rest from reference TRBV28 and TRBJ2-7, the complete variable domain is DVKVTQSSRYLVKRTGEKVFLECVQDMDHENMFWYRQDPGLGLRLIYFSYDVKMKEKGDIPEGYSVSREKKERFSLILESASTNQTSMYLCASSLILGAGDEQYFGPGTRLTVT.

The chain has TRBV27 and TRBJ2-7; D is perhaps TRBD1 (7 bases). There are 15 residues in the CDR3. Trimming took off 7 bases at V and 7 bases at J, with 23 bases between the two ends. CDR1 is MNHEY, CDR2 SMNVEV, per germline (reference sequence). The CDR3 nucleotides read TGTGCCAGCACCCAACGGGGGACAGCGGACGGTGAGCAGTACTTC. Its protein product is CASTQRGTADGEQYF.

The chain carries TRBV30 and TRBJ2-3; 10 positions match TRBD1. The germline V gene has CDR1 GTSNPN and CDR2 SVGIG (reference sequence). This CDR3 region has 13 residues. With V trimmed by 3 bases and J by 5 bases, 2 bases remained unmatched. The CDR3 DNA sequence: TGTGCCTGGAGCGGGACAGGGGTAGATACGCAGTATTTT. Protein: CAWSGTGVDTQYF.

The V call is TRBV28, the J call TRBJ1-1; D is unresolved. Trimming stripped 2 bases from V and 1 base from J, with 5 bases between. Germline V CDR1 and CDR2: MDHEN, SYDVKM. The CDR3 spans 13 residues. The CDR3 coding sequence is TGTGCCAGCAGTTTAAAAGCGAACACTGAAGCTTTCTTT. Translated, it gives CASSLKANTEAFF. The full variable domain, completed using reference TRBV28 and TRBJ1-1, is DVKVTQSSRYLVKRTGEKVFLECVQDMDHENMFWYRQDPGLGLRLIYFSYDVKMKEKGDIPEGYSVSREKKERFSLILESASTNQTSMYLCASSLKANTEAFFGQGTRLTVV.

The table lists this clone with a count of one. The gene calls are TRBV30 and TRBJ2-2, with 7 nucleotides matching TRBD1. Germline CDR1 and CDR2: GTSNPN and SVGIG (reference sequence). Trimming at V came to 6 bases and at J to 7 bases, leaving 11 bases not matched to a gene. The CDR3 has 14 amino acids. The CDR3 sequence is CACPSRQGGGELFF. CDR3 in DNA: TGTGCCTGCCCTTCCCGACAGGGCGGCGGGGAGCTGTTTTTT.

CDR3 coding DNA: TGTGCCAGCAGCTTGCGCGGGGGCGAGCAGTTCTTC. It codes for CASSLRGGEQFF. This rearrangement joins TRBV5-6 to TRBJ2-1; a weak D match, TRBD2 (7 bases). Trimming removed 1 base from V and 10 bases from J, with 9 bases in between. The CDR3 sequence is 12 residues long. Per the germline V gene, CDR1 is SGHDT and CDR2 is YYEEEE.

CDR3 residues: CASSLRQGGMKKLFF. The CDR3 bases are TGTGCCAGCAGCCTCCGACAGGGCGGAATGAAAAAACTGTTTTTT. The V and J genes are TRBV7-8 and TRBJ1-4, with TRBD1 matching over 7 bases. CDR1 is SGHVS, CDR2 FQNEAQ, per germline. There are 15 residues in the CDR3. Losses at the gene ends were 5 bases for V and 9 bases for J; bases not matched to a gene: 12.

This clone was seen a single time. V usage is TRBV9 and J usage is TRBJ2-5; 7 nucleotides match TRBD2. With V trimmed by 2 bases and J by 2 bases, 12 bases remained unmatched. The CDR3 has 17 amino acids. Germline V CDR1 and CDR2: SGDLS, YYNGEE. In DNA form, the CDR3 reads TGTGCCAGCAGCGTTTCACATCTGGGACTAACGCAAGAGACCCAGTACTTC. This gives the protein CASSVSHLGLTQETQYF.

This chain links TRBV30 with TRBJ2-3; tentatively, D is TRBD1 (5 bases). The CDR3 runs to 14 residues. V was cut by 2 bases and J by 4 bases, with 13 bases left in between. Germline assignment: CDR1 GTSNPN and CDR2 SVGIG (reference sequence). The CDR3, as DNA: TGTGCCTGGAGTAACAGGTCCCCGCCAGATACGCAGTATTTT. Its protein product is CAWSNRSPPDTQYF.

This clone was seen only a few times. The rearrangement links TRBV28 to TRBJ1-4; D is ambiguous. CDR1 is MDHEN and CDR2 is SYDVKM in the germline V gene. V was shortened by 1 base and J by 3 bases, with 9 bases between the two germline ends. The CDR3 loop spans 15 amino acids. The CDR3 spells CASSLFGSSNEKLFF. The CDR3 nucleotides are TGTGCCAGCAGTTTATTCGGTTCGTCTAATGAAAAACTGTTTTTT.

The V call is TRBV14, the J call TRBJ1-4; D gene unclear. Germline-derived CDR1 and CDR2 are SGHDN and FVKESK. This CDR3 region has 13 residues. Deletions cut 3 bases from V and 1 base from J, with 3 bases between. The CDR3 coding sequence is TGTGCCAGCAGCCATCTAACTAATGAAAAACTGTTTTTT. Protein sequence: CASSHLTNEKLFF.

In its sample, this clone was seen a few times. The V and J genes are TRBV4-1 and TRBJ1-1; tentative D call: TRBD1 (5 bases). This CDR3 contains 13 residues. The germline gives CDR1 MGHRA, CDR2 YSYEKL. The V and J ends lost 4 bases and 6 bases respectively, with 12 bases between them. In DNA form, the CDR3 reads TGCGCCAGCAGCCTCCTCGCGGGGGCTGAAGCTTTCTTT. Amino acid sequence: CASSLLAGAEAFF.